The 8 T cell receptor beta chains below come from one sample, sequenced in a study of blood T cells in healthy people across ages. Then a second PCR, running about 7 to 11 cycles, was carried out with a sample-barcoded 5' primer and a J-beta primer mix. TCRdb passed the 5' RACE reads through MiXCR, listing each CDR3 protein once. This sample yields about 580,000 distinct CDR3 sequences, of which 40% to 50% are seen a single time; roughly 24% belongs to the top ten. Specimen: blood. All receptors derive from a man older than 75 in good health.

The V call is TRBV4-3, the J call TRBJ1-4, with TRBD1 as a possible D gene (5 bases). The CDR3 extends over 17 amino acids. Trimming removed 0 bases at V and 4 bases at J, with 15 bases between. Germline V CDR1 and CDR2: LGHNA, YSLEER. The CDR3: CASSQDHGTVLNEKLFF. The CDR3 DNA follows: TGCGCCAGCAGCCAAGATCATGGGACTGTTCTTAATGAAAAACTGTTTTTT.

The J gene is TRBJ2-4, the V gene TRBV7-3, with 9 bases that match TRBD2. The assigned J gene may be wrong: the sequence end matches TRBJ2-5 better. In germline, CDR1 is SGHTA, CDR2 FQGTGA. CDR3 length: 16 residues. The CDR3 DNA reads TGTGCCAGCAGCTCCGATCTAGCGGGGTTTGAGAAGACCCAGTACTTC. Protein: CASSSDLAGFEKTQYF.

DNA for the CDR3: TGTGCCAGCAGCTGGAGTGGAGAGACCCAGTACTTC. Its translation: CASSWSGETQYF. J is TRBJ2-5 and V is TRBV7-2; no firm D call. V gave up 4 bases and J gave up 4 bases, with 7 bases separating them. The germline V gene has CDR1 SGHTA and CDR2 FQGNSA. This CDR3 comprises 12 residues.

The chain joins TRBV27 to TRBJ2-7; TRBD1 matches 9 bases. The CDR3 extends over 19 amino acids. The V gene's germline CDR1 is MNHEY and CDR2 SMNVEV (reference sequence). J lost 4 bases, V lost 5 bases, and 21 bases had no gene match. This CDR3 reads CASSQTGTGFRARRYEQYF. The CDR3 DNA follows: TGTGCCAGCAGTCAAACCGGGACAGGGTTCCGAGCGCGGCGGTACGAGCAGTACTTC.

This rearrangement joins TRBV27 to TRBJ1-2; D not resolved. This CDR3 contains 13 residues. From germline, CDR1 is MNHEY and CDR2 SMNVEV (reference sequence). Deletions cut 5 bases from V and 6 bases from J, with 13 bases between. For the CDR3, the DNA is TGTGCCAGCAGTGTTCTGGACGGGAATGGCTACACCTTC. Its translation is CASSVLDGNGYTF.

The V and J genes are TRBV6-1 and TRBJ2-2; the match to TRBD1 covers 12 bases. Trimming at V came to 5 bases and at J to 3 bases, leaving 10 bases not matched to a gene. The CDR3 loop spans 18 amino acids. Per germline, CDR1 MNHNS and CDR2 SASEGT. The CDR3 here is CASSRDTGTGGYTGELFF. DNA for the CDR3: TGTGCCAGCAGTCGAGATACCGGGACAGGGGGCTACACCGGGGAGCTGTTTTTT.

The sample holds a few counts of this clonotype. The chain is built from TRBV7-2 and TRBJ2-5; TRBD2 matches 8 bases. Losses at the gene ends were 3 bases for V and 11 bases for J; bases not matched to a gene: 11. This CDR3 is built from 14 residues. CDR1 is SGHTA and CDR2 is FQGNSA in the germline V gene. This CDR3 reads CASSFSGGPREQYF. DNA for the CDR3: TGTGCCAGCAGCTTTTCGGGGGGGCCAAGAGAGCAGTACTTC.

The chain has TRBV20-1 and TRBJ2-7; D tentatively fits TRBD1 or TRBD2 (5 bases each). V dropped 3 bases and J dropped 0 bases, with 15 bases sitting between them. CDR3 size: 15 residues. CDR1 and CDR2 from the germline V gene are DFQATT and SNEGSKA (reference sequence). The CDR3 here is CSASPPGPDSYEQYF. CDR3 bases: TGCAGTGCTAGCCCCCCGGGACCTGACTCCTACGAGCAGTACTTC.